These T cell receptor beta chains were read from a single sample in a study of T cells in Graves' hyperthyroidism and ophthalmopathy. TCRdb independently ran MiXCR on the multiplex PCR reads; one entry per CDR3 protein. The profile shows hundreds of thousands of distinct CDR3 sequences, roughly a sixth of them singletons. Material: blood. These TCRs come from a woman between 50 and 59 years old with Graves' hyperthyroidism that later progressed to Graves' ophthalmopathy. The CDR3 runs from the conserved cysteine through the conserved F or W. The D gene is left open where the match is weak. Size tells how often a clone was seen (once, few, many) or the class of an expanded clone, and some rows leave it out.

cdr3_nt cdr3_aa j_call v_call d_call clone_size
TGTGCCACCAGTGATGCCCCAGGCGCCTGGGGGGATACGCAGTATTTT CATSDAPGAWGDTQYF TRBJ2-3 TRBV24-1 - many
TGTGCCAGCAGCGTAATTTCTAGCGGGTCCCAGTACTTC CASSVISSGSQYF TRBJ2-5 TRBV9 TRBD2 few
TGCAGTGCTAGAGTCTTTGTGGGACAGGGGCGCAGCTCCTATAATTCACCCCTCCACTTT CSARVFVGQGRSSYNSPLHF TRBJ1-6 TRBV20-1 TRBD1 -
TGCGCCAGCAGCCAAGGAGTTCAGGGTCGGGCTTTCTTT CASSQGVQGRAFF TRBJ1-1 TRBV4-1 - -
TGTGCCATCAGTGAGTCGAATGGACAGGGACAAGAGACCCAGTACTTC CAISESNGQGQETQYF TRBJ2-5 TRBV10-3 TRBD1 few
TGTGCCTGGAGTGCCCGCTACTACGAGCAGTACTTC CAWSARYYEQYF TRBJ2-7 TRBV30 - -
TGTGCCAGCAGCCAAGAGGTCCAGGATCAGCCCCAGCATTTT CASSQEVQDQPQHF TRBJ1-5 TRBV3-1 - many
TGTGCCAGCAGCTTAGGTGGGATTAGCAATGAGCAGTTCTTC CASSLGGISNEQFF TRBJ2-1 TRBV13 - many
TGCAGTGCTGGGGGACTAGCGGGGGGGCATAATACAGATACGCAGTATTTT CSAGGLAGGHNTDTQYF TRBJ2-3 TRBV20-1 TRBD2 -
TGTGCCAGCAGTTACACGGAAGATTCACCCCTCCACTTT CASSYTEDSPLHF TRBJ1-6 TRBV6-5 - -
TGCGCCAGCAGCTCAGGGACGGCGAACACCATATATTTT CASSSGTANTIYF TRBJ1-3 TRBV5-1 - many
TGTGCCAGCAGCTTAGGGGGGGATTTGTTCACAGATACGCAGTATTTT CASSLGGDLFTDTQYF TRBJ2-3 TRBV7-3 TRBD2 few
TGTGCCAGCAGCTTAATCCGGGCAGGGGGCCCTTACGAGCAGTACTTC CASSLIRAGGPYEQYF TRBJ2-7 TRBV7-9 TRBD1 many
TGTGCCAGCAGCGTACCAGGGGATACGCAGTATTTT CASSVPGDTQYF TRBJ2-3 TRBV7-3 - -
TGTGCCTGGACCCCAGGGGAGGGCTATGGCTACACCTTC CAWTPGEGYGYTF TRBJ1-2 TRBV30 - -
TGCGCCAGCAGTCGACCTTACCAAGAGACCCAGTACTTC CASSRPYQETQYF TRBJ2-5 TRBV10-2 - -
TGTGCCAGCAGCTCAAATCGTCTAGTGCAAGAGACCCAGTACTTC CASSSNRLVQETQYF TRBJ2-5 TRBV7-2 - -
TGTGCCAGCGGGAAATCCGGGACCCGGAGGGACGAGCAGTACTTC CASGKSGTRRDEQYF TRBJ2-7 TRBV6-1 - -
TGCAGTGGTTTACGACAGCCATACTCCTACGAGCAGTACTTC CSGLRQPYSYEQYF TRBJ2-7 TRBV20-1 - many
TGTGCCAGCAGTTCGTGGACATTTAATTCAAGGTGGCAGCCCCAGCATTTT CASSSWTFNSRWQPQHF TRBJ1-5 TRBV12-3/TRBV12-4 - many
TGTGCCAGCAGTGAGTGGGCAGAAAGAGGCTATGGCTACACCTTC CASSEWAERGYGYTF TRBJ1-2 TRBV6-1 - -
TGTGCCAGCAGCACCGGGACAGGGTCTGGCTACACCTTC CASSTGTGSGYTF TRBJ1-2 TRBV6-1 TRBD1 many
TGTGCCAGTAGTATGGTTGTTGGCGAGACCCAGTACTTC CASSMVVGETQYF TRBJ2-5 TRBV19 - -
TGCGCCAGCAGCCAAGATCTCCCGGGGGGCACAGATACGCAGTATTTT CASSQDLPGGTDTQYF TRBJ2-3 TRBV4-1 - -
TGTGCCTGGGATGTAGACAGGTCGGAGACTGAAGCTTTCTTT CAWDVDRSETEAFF TRBJ1-1 TRBV30 - many
TGTGCCAGCAGTTACCCAAGACAGGAGAGCACAGATACGCAGTATTTT CASSYPRQESTDTQYF TRBJ2-3 TRBV6-5 - few
TGTGCCAGCAGCTATAGTGGGAGGTACAATGAGCAGTTCTTC CASSYSGRYNEQFF TRBJ2-1 TRBV7-2 - -
TGTGCCAGCAGCTCTTGGGGGACAGGAGGTCTGGAGCAGTTCTTC CASSSWGTGGLEQFF TRBJ2-1 TRBV27 TRBD1 many
TGTGCCATCAGTCCAAACAGGGAGGGCACTGAAGCTTTCTTT CAISPNREGTEAFF TRBJ1-1 TRBV10-3 - many
TGTGCCAGCAGCCGGGTCAGGCAAGAGACCCAGTACTTC CASSRVRQETQYF TRBJ2-5 TRBV14 - many
TGTGCCAGCAGCTTTCTGGGGGGACTAGGCACAGATACGCAGTATTTT CASSFLGGLGTDTQYF TRBJ2-3 TRBV13 TRBD2 many
TGTGCCAGCAGTGACGGCAGGGTAACGACCTACGAGCAGTACTTC CASSDGRVTTYEQYF TRBJ2-7 TRBV6-1 - many
TGCGCCAGCAGTGCAGGCGTTTTGAACACTGAAGCTTTCTTT CASSAGVLNTEAFF TRBJ1-1 TRBV10-2 - few
TGTGCCTGGAGTGTACGGTTTCCGACAAGGCAGTACTTC CAWSVRFPTRQYF TRBJ2-7 TRBV30 - many